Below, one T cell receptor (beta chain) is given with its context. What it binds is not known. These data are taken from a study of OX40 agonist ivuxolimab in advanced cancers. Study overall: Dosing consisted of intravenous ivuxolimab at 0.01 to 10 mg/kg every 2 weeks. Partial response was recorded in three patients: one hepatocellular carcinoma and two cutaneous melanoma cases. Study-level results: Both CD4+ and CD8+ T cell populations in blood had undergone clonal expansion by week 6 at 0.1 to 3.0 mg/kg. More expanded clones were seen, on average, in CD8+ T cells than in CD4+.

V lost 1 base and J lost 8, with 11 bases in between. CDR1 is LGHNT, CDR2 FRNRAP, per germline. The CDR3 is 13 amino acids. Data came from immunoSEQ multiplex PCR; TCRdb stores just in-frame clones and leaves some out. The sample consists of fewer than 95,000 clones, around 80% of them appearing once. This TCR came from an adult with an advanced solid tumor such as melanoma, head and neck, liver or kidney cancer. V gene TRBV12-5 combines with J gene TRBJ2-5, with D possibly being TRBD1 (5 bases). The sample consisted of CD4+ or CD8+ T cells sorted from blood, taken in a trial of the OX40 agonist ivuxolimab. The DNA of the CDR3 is TGTGCTAGTGGTTTGGCCGACAGCTATACCCAGTACTTC. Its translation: CASGLADSYTQYF.